The sequence of this TCR beta chain was determined in a study of cytomegalovirus exposure and HLA in healthy donors. CDR1 and CDR2 (germline): GTSNPN, SVGIG (reference sequence). The CDR3 sequence is 15 residues long. With 2 bases removed from V and 2 bases from J, the gap between germline ends came to 15 bases. 13 Jbeta primers and 60 Vbeta primers were used for the PCR. The method was immunoSEQ multiplex PCR; TCRdb's version includes in-frame clones alone and lacks a portion of them. The top ten clones hold over 1.5% of a sample with 150,000 to 200,000 clones, around 79% of them seen once. This chain links TRBV30 with TRBJ1-1, with a tentative D call TRBD1 (5 bases). The sequencing input was PBMCs. The origin of this receptor is a girl aged 5-17 years in good health and CMV-seropositive. In DNA form, the CDR3 reads TGTGCCTGGAGTATAACTTTCAGGGATAACACTGAAGCTTTCTTT. This gives the protein CAWSITFRDNTEAFF.